This T cell receptor (beta chain) was observed in a study of T cells in Graves' hyperthyroidism and ophthalmopathy. Across the whole study: Initial diagnosis, before any treatment, was when peripheral blood was collected.

On this clonotype: Its cognate antigen is unknown.

Trimming took 2 bases from V and 3 from J, leaving 13 bases between them. The CDR3 covers 15 residues. Germline CDR1 and CDR2: LGHDT and YNNKEL (reference sequence). Overall study results and limits: A model using 13 V-J features told ophthalmopathy apart from stable hyperthyroidism.

Stability of Graves' hyperthyroidism was defined as absent ophthalmopathy progression within 18 months. Uncontrolled infection, other autoimmune disease, pregnancy and lactation each barred patients from inclusion. Amplified TCR beta CDR3 regions came from RNA transcripts. RT-PCR in the first round (using the HTBI primer set) targeted the TCR CDR3. One entry per CDR3 protein, called by TCRdb with MiXCR from the multiplex PCR reads. In the table there are about 480,000 distinct CDR3 sequences, 13% to 15% of which are singletons. This receptor was identified in a woman under 30 with Graves' hyperthyroidism. The chain joins TRBV3-1 to TRBJ1-1; D ambiguous. The sample consisted of blood. DNA of the CDR3: TGTGCCAGCAGCCAACTGGGTGGTTCGGACACTGAAGCTTTCTTT. Amino acids: CASSQLGGSDTEAFF. The full variable domain, its missing parts supplied by reference TRBV3-1 and TRBJ1-1, is DTAVSQTPKYLVTQMGNDKSIKCEQNLGHDTMYWYKQDSKKFLKIMFSYNNKELIINETVPNRFSPKSPDKAHLNLHINSLELGDSAVYFCASSQLGGSDTEAFFGQGTRLTVV.